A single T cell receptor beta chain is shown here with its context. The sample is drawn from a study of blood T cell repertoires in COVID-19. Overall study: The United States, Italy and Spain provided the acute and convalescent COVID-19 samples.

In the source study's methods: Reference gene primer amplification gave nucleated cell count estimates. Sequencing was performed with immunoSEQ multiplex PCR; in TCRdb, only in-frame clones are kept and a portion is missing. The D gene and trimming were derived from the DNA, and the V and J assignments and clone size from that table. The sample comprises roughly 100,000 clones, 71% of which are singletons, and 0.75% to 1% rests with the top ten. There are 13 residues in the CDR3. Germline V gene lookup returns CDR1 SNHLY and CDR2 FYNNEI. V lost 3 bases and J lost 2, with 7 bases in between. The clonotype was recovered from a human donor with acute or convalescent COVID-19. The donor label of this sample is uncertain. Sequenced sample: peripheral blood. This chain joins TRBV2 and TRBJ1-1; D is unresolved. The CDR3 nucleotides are TGTGCCAGCAGTGATCGAACTAACACTGAAGCTTTCTTT. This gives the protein CASSDRTNTEAFF.